This T cell receptor beta chain originates from a study of CD8+CD57+ T cells in acquired aplastic anemia. Study overall: Recorded DNA amounts for sorted CD4+ and CD8+ cells had an average of 3.2 ug. Whole-study results and caveats: Patients showed no significant difference from controls in CD8+ Simpson's diversity. Patients and controls shared approximately 30 CD8+ CDR3 sequences, highly expressed in patients.

TCR beta VDJ and CDR3 profiles were obtained from a genomic DNA template. TCRdb re-analysed the reads in MiXCR, keeping a single row per CDR3 protein. The sample holds around 150,000 distinct CDR3 sequences, 45% to 55% seen once. The V gene's germline CDR1 is SGHKS and CDR2 YYEKEE (reference sequence). V lost 1 base to trimming and J lost 2 bases, with 9 bases between them. The CDR3 sequence is 15 residues long. Patients picked for sequencing had shown CD8+CD57+ cell expansion detected by flow cytometry. Every patient had severe acquired aplastic anemia. This clonotype was observed a handful of times. What it binds is unknown.

The source of this sequence is a human donor with aplastic anemia. V and J are TRBV5-5 and TRBJ1-4; the D is unclear. Sample: sorted CD4+, CD8+, or CD8+CD57+ T cells (not recorded which) from PBMCs. In DNA, the CDR3 is TGTGCCAGCAGCTTGCTTGCTATTACTAATGAAAAACTGTTTTTT. This translates into CASSLLAITNEKLFF.